This entry features one T cell receptor beta chain sequence. As yet, its antigen is unknown. Treatment specified: oral pan-JAK inhibitor, 5-10 mg twice daily. cDNA prepared by RNA extraction and subsequent reverse transcription served as the template for sequencing. Assay used: immunoSEQ multiplex PCR; TCRdb lists only in-frame clones, some missing. The table has roughly 110,000 clones, around 83% seen once. The data originate from a study of CD8+ T cells in alopecia areata. Study results and limitations: Scalp sample data also include resident alphabeta T cells from normal skin.

The receptor was derived from a human donor with alopecia areata. Sequenced here: CD8+ T cells sorted from blood, sampled at week 24, from a patient treated with tofacitinib.

CDR3 bases: TGTGCCAGCAGTCCCACAACCGGGACGCCTGCGAACGGGGAGCTGTTTTTT. Encoded protein: CASSPTTGTPANGELFF. V and J are TRBV7-8 and TRBJ2-2; tentatively, D is TRBD1 or TRBD2 (5 bases each). The CDR3 consists of 17 residues. CDR1 is SGHVS and CDR2 is FQNEAQ in the germline V gene. V was shortened by 6 bases and J by 7 bases, with 24 bases between the two germline ends. Using reference TRBV7-8 and TRBJ2-2 for the parts outside the CDR3, the full variable domain is GAGVSQSPRYKVAKRGQDVALRCDPISGHVSLFWYQQALGQGPEFLTYFQNEAQLDKSGLPSDRFFAERPEGSVSTLKIQRTQQEDSAVYLCASSPTTGTPANGELFFGEGSRLTVL.